The 22 T cell receptor beta chains below all came from one sample that was sequenced in a study of tumor-infiltrating lymphocytes in oesophageal squamous cell carcinoma. MiXCR was run by TCRdb on the PCR reads, yielding one entry per CDR3 protein. The table has several thousand distinct CDR3 sequences, approximately 19% seen once; the top ten hold 50%. Sequencing was done on a sample of normal esophageal tissue next to the tumor. All receptors derive from a male donor with esophageal squamous cell carcinoma.

The sample holds many counts of this clonotype. A much larger clone differs from this one at a single base, so this may be a read error. V usage is TRBV27 and J usage is TRBJ2-1, with 8 bases that match TRBD1. The DNA end is more similar to TRBJ2-7, so the J call may be wrong. This CDR3 region has 14 residues. CDR1 and CDR2 (germline): MNHEY, SMNVEV (reference sequence). The CDR3 is CASSDRGSYNEQYF. The CDR3 coding sequence is TGTGCCAGCAGTGACAGGGGTTCCTACAATGAGCAGTACTTC.

This clonotype was detected ten times or more. CDR3 coding DNA: TGTGCCAGCAGCTTCCTGAGGCAGACTGAAGCTTTCTTT. It codes for CASSFLRQTEAFF. The chain uses TRBV5-5 and TRBJ1-1; no clear D gene. V was trimmed by 2 bases and J by 5 bases, leaving 10 bases between them. From germline, CDR1 is SGHKS and CDR2 YYEKEE (reference sequence). The CDR3 is 13 amino acids.

This rearrangement joins TRBV20-1 to TRBJ2-1, with TRBD1 identical over 9 bases. The trim removed 3 bases at V and 5 bases at J, leaving 11 bases unmatched. Germline V gene lookup returns CDR1 DFQATT and CDR2 SNEGSKA (reference sequence). The CDR3 totals 16 residues. The CDR3 DNA reads TGCAGTGCTAGTGGATTGGGACAGGGTCCTAACAATGAGCAGTTCTTC. Amino acids: CSASGLGQGPNNEQFF.

By its share, this clonotype is medium-sized. The J gene is TRBJ2-7, the V gene TRBV28; D gene uncertain. Germline V gene data show CDR1 as MDHEN and CDR2 as SYDVKM. The V end lost 6 bases, the J end lost 7 bases, and 10 bases lay between the germline ends. The CDR3 is made up of 11 amino acids. CDR3 protein: CASRVSGEQYF. CDR3 nucleotides: TGTGCCAGCAGAGTATCTGGAGAGCAGTACTTC.

On this clonotype itself: No conserved phenylalanine or tryptophan ends this CDR3, so it is likely a read error. It is unclear where the CDR3 begins or ends on the DNA, so no DNA is shown, and the CDR3 is as TCRdb lists it. This chain links TRBV6-6 with TRBJ2-3; the DNA was not compared with TRBD1, the D call given in the table. The CDR3 is 15 residues long, counting both termini. Per germline, CDR1 MNHNY and CDR2 SVGAGI (reference sequence). CDR3 sequence: CASSYPGTYGYTFGP.

At least ten counts were recorded for this clonotype. V and J are TRBV28 and TRBJ2-5; 8 bases agree with TRBD2. Judging by the DNA end, TRBJ2-7 fits better; the J call may be wrong. Germline V lookup: CDR1 MDHEN, CDR2 SYDVKM. This CDR3 has 15 amino acids. The CDR3 sequence: CASSSAGGGRYEQYF. In nucleotides, the CDR3 is TGTGCCAGCAGTTCCGCCGGGGGGGGGAGGTACGAGCAGTACTTC.

Sample share makes this clonotype medium-sized (0.01 to 0.1%). CDR3 region: CASSRGPKNIQYF. The DNA of the CDR3 is TGTGCCAGCAGCAGGGGGCCCAAAAACATTCAGTACTTC. The chain joins TRBV6-1 to TRBJ2-4; 8 nucleotides line up with TRBD1. The CDR3 is 13 residues long. Germline loops: CDR1 MNHNS, CDR2 SASEGT. With V trimmed by 6 bases and J by 2 bases, 0 bases remained unmatched.

Only a few counts were recorded for this clonotype. The chain links TRBV11-2 to TRBJ2-7; 7 bases fit TRBD2. Germline CDR1 and CDR2: SGHAT and FQNNGV. CDR3 length equals 15 residues. The trim removed 4 bases at V and 1 base at J, leaving 7 bases unmatched. The CDR3 here is CASSSRGGGSYEQYF. The CDR3 DNA is TGTGCCAGCAGCTCGCGTGGGGGGGGGTCCTACGAGCAGTACTTC. The variable domain in full, with the rest retrieved from reference TRBV11-2 and TRBJ2-7, is EAGVAQSPRYKIIEKRQSVAFWCNPISGHATLYWYQQILGQGPKLLIQFQNNGVVDDSQLPKDRFSAERLKGVDSTLKIQPAKLEDSAVYLCASSSRGGGSYEQYFGPGTRLTVT.

This clonotype is classed as medium-sized (0.01 to 0.1%). The junction differs from germline at one of its ends, possibly a read error. This rearrangement joins TRBV7-9 to TRBJ2-1, with a possible D match to TRBD1 (5 bases). Per germline, CDR1 SEHNR and CDR2 FQNEAQ (reference sequence). The CDR3 consists of 12 residues. The CDR3, as DNA: TGTGCCAGCAGCTTAGAATTCCAGGGATCGCTCTTC. Protein product: CASSLEFQGSLF.

The rearrangement joins TRBV7-9 to TRBJ2-5; TRBD2 is a possible D gene (5 bases). Per germline, CDR1 SEHNR and CDR2 FQNEAQ (reference sequence). The CDR3 spans 14 residues. Trimming took off 3 bases at V and 13 bases at J, with 21 bases between the two ends. CDR3 amino acids: CASSFSQNTGELYF. In DNA, the CDR3 is TGTGCCAGCAGCTTCTCACAGAACACCGGGGAGCTGTACTTC.

The chain uses TRBV10-2 and TRBJ2-1; D unresolved. The J call is in doubt because the DNA end fits TRBJ2-7 better. The germline CDR1 and CDR2 sequences are WSHSY and SAAADI. This CDR3 region has 11 residues. CDR3 coding DNA: TGCGCCAGCAGTGCTAGTTACGAGCAGTACTTC. It yields the protein CASSASYEQYF.

This clonotype occurred a few times. This chain joins TRBV19 and TRBJ2-1; possible D gene TRBD1, 6 bases. The better agreement between TRBJ1-2 and the DNA end casts doubt on the J call. CDR1 and CDR2 (germline): LNHDA, SQIVND (reference sequence). The CDR3 sequence is 13 residues long. The CDR3, as DNA: TGTGCCAGTAGTCAGGGGTTTGACGATGGCTACACCTTC. It translates to CASSQGFDDGYTF.

At least ten counts were recorded for this clonotype. The V call is TRBV5-4, the J call TRBJ2-5; 12 nucleotides match TRBD2. The J call is doubtful: the DNA matches TRBJ2-7 better. Germline CDR1 SGHNT, CDR2 YYREEE (reference sequence). The CDR3 length is 14 residues. The CDR3 is CASSATSGGYEQYF. The CDR3 DNA follows: TGTGCCAGCAGCGCGACTAGCGGGGGCTACGAGCAGTACTTC.

The chain joins TRBV9 to TRBJ2-3; 7 bases fit TRBD1. The J call is uncertain, as TRBJ2-1 better fits the DNA end. The CDR3 sequence is 17 residues long. Germline CDR1 SGDLS, CDR2 YYNGEE. The CDR3 coding sequence is TGTGCCAGCAGCACGGGACAGAGCGCAACCAGATACAATGAGCAGTTCTTC. It yields the protein CASSTGQSATRYNEQFF.

This clonotype was detected ten times or more. The chain links TRBV10-3 to TRBJ2-2; unclear D gene. Germline CDR1 ENHRY, CDR2 SYGVKD. CDR3 length: 14 residues. The ends were cut back, 2 bases at V and 7 bases at J, with 11 bases in the middle. The CDR3 region is CAISEGTPGGELFF. The CDR3 bases are TGTGCCATCAGTGAGGGAACCCCTGGCGGGGAGCTGTTTTTT.

By share of the sample, this clonotype is medium-sized. The rearrangement uses TRBV10-1 and TRBJ1-1; possibly TRBD1 for D (5 bases). This CDR3 is 13 amino acids long. Germline-derived CDR1 and CDR2 are WNHNN and SYGVQD (reference sequence). V lost 3 bases and J lost 11, with 16 bases in between. CDR3 amino acids: CASSEQTQGLAFF. In DNA form, the CDR3 reads TGCGCCAGCAGTGAACAAACGCAGGGTTTGGCTTTCTTT.

Remarks on this clonotype: With a much larger clone just one base away, this may be a read error. The chain has TRBV6-8 and TRBJ1-1; D is uncertain. The better agreement between TRBJ1-3 and the DNA end casts doubt on the J call. CDR3 length: 15 residues. The germline V gene encodes CDR1 MNHGY and CDR2 SAAAGT. The CDR3 region has the DNA TGTGTCAGCAGTATACAGCATAGCTCTGGAAACACCATATATTTT. Its translation: CVSSIQHSSGNTIYF.

This clonotype has a handful of counts. The chain has TRBV5-1 and TRBJ2-1; the D call may be TRBD1 or TRBD2 (5 bases each). The J call is in doubt because the DNA end fits TRBJ2-7 better. Per the germline V gene, CDR1 is SGHRS and CDR2 is YFSETQ. The CDR3 is made up of 15 amino acids. CDR3 protein: CASSYGVGLTYEQYF. The CDR3 DNA reads as TGCGCCAGCAGCTACGGGGTGGGGCTCACCTACGAGCAGTACTTC.

At least ten counts were recorded for this clonotype. This rearrangement joins TRBV12-3 or TRBV12-4 to TRBJ2-7; D remains unclear. The CDR3 is made up of 11 amino acids. V lost 6 bases, J lost 5 bases, and 8 bases lay in between. The CDR3 protein is CASSQRHEQYF. CDR3 nucleotides: TGTGCCAGCAGCCAACGACACGAGCAGTACTTC.

This clonotype has more than one count but fewer than ten. This chain uses TRBV5-1 with TRBJ1-4; D remains unclear. CDR3 length: 14 residues. The germline V and J ends were trimmed by 0 bases and 7 bases, with 10 bases remaining between them. Germline V gene sequence: CDR1 SGHRS, CDR2 YFSETQ. The CDR3 coding sequence is TGCGCCAGCAGCTTGGCTCCGGGAGCTGAAAAACTGTTTTTT. It yields the protein CASSLAPGAEKLFF. The entire variable domain, with the rest obtained from reference TRBV5-1 and TRBJ1-4, is as follows: KAGVTQTPRYLIKTRGQQVTLSCSPISGHRSVSWYQQTPGQGLQFLFEYFSETQRNKGNFPGRFSGRQFSNSRSEMNVSTLELGDSALYLCASSLAPGAEKLFFGSGTQLSVL.

In the case of this clonotype: A read error is possible here, since a much larger clone lies one base away. The V and J genes are TRBV25-1 and TRBJ2-5; possibly TRBD1 for D (6 bases). Near its end, the DNA agrees better with TRBJ2-1, so the J call may be wrong. This CDR3 region has 15 residues. Per germline, CDR1 MGHDK and CDR2 SYGVNS. The CDR3 nucleotides read TGTGCCAGCAGTGAAGTCGGACAGCTCGCCTACGAGCAGTTCTTC. It translates to CASSEVGQLAYEQFF.

This clonotype was detected ten times or more. The CDR3 carries no conserved terminal phenylalanine or tryptophan, so it likely arises from a read error. It is unclear where the CDR3 begins or ends on the DNA, so no DNA is shown, and the CDR3 is as TCRdb lists it. CDR3 sequence reads: CASGASAG. The J gene is TRBJ2-6, the V gene TRBV12-5; the listed D gene, TRBD1, was not tested against the DNA. Ends included, the CDR3 has 8 residues. Germline-derived CDR1 and CDR2 are LGHNT and FRNRAP.